This T cell receptor (beta chain) was profiled in a study of blood T cells in healthy people across ages. General study points: Compared with aged donors, long-lived donors showed fewer expanded clones, suggesting selection.

A second PCR, run for about 6 to 11 cycles, used a sample-barcoded 5' primer plus a J-beta primer mix. TCRdb recomputed calls from the 5' RACE reads with MiXCR, one row per CDR3 protein. The table lists about 1,800,000 distinct CDR3 sequences, roughly 27% of them singletons, with 7.7% in the top ten. Points on this clonotype: Its antigen is still unknown. Compared with germline, one end of the junction differs, possibly owing to a read error.

The CDR3 length is 15 residues. In germline, CDR1 is SGHRS, CDR2 YFSETQ. The chain links TRBV5-1 to TRBJ2-1, with D perhaps TRBD1 or TRBD2 (5 bases each). Sequenced sample: blood. This receptor was obtained from a woman in her 30s in good health. CDR3 loop: CASSIAGTSCNEQFF. Here the CDR3 DNA reads TGCGCCAGCAGCATTGCCGGGACCTCCTGCAATGAGCAGTTCTTC.